This T cell receptor (beta chain) came from a study of CD8 T cells in ankylosing spondylitis. This CDR3 comprises 13 residues. Deletions cut 6 bases from V and 0 bases from J, with 9 bases between. Germline V gene lookup returns CDR1 SGHTA and CDR2 FQGNSA. This clonotype was seen ten or more times. TCRdb used MiXCR to reprocess the 5' RACE reads, holding one entry per CDR3 protein. The sample has 30,000 to 40,000 distinct CDR3 sequences; 10% to 13% are singletons. The chain is built from TRBV7-2 and TRBJ2-7; no firm D call. Material: blood, either unsorted or a sorted T cell fraction (not recorded which). This clonotype originated in a male donor with ankylosing spondylitis or in good health (not recorded which). The CDR3 nucleotides read TGTGCCAGCAGTGATGACGTCTCCTACGAGCAGTACTTC. Encoded protein: CASSDDVSYEQYF.